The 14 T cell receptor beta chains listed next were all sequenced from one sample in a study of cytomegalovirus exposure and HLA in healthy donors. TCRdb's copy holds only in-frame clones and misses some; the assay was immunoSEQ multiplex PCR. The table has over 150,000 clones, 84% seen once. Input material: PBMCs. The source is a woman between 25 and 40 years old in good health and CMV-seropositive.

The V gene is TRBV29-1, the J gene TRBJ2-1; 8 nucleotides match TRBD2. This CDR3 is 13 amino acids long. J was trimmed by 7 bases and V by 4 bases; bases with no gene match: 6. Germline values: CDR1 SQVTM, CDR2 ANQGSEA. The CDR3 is CSVGKTSANEQFF. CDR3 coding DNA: TGCAGCGTTGGGAAGACTAGCGCTAATGAGCAGTTCTTC.

In DNA, the CDR3 is TGTGCCAGTAGTTTTGGCACAGGGGGTCATTCCTACAATGAGCAGTTCTTC. Residues: CASSFGTGGHSYNEQFF. The chain has TRBV19 and TRBJ2-1; 8 nucleotides line up with TRBD1. The V and J ends lost 5 bases and 1 base, in that order; junction bases with no gene match: 10. Germline CDR1 and CDR2: LNHDA and SQIVND (reference sequence). CDR3 size: 17 residues.

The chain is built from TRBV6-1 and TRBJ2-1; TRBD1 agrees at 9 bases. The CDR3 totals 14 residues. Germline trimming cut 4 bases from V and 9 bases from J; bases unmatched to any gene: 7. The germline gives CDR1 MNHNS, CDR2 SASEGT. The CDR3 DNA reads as TGTGCCAGCAGTGTCCAGGGACAGGGCGGTGAGCAGTTCTTC. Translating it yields CASSVQGQGGEQFF.

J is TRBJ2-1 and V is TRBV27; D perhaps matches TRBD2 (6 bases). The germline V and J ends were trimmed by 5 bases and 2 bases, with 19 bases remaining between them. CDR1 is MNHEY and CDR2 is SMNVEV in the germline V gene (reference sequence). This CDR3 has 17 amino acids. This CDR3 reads CASSLLLTAGPYNEQFF. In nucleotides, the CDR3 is TGTGCCAGCAGTCTACTACTTACAGCGGGCCCCTACAATGAGCAGTTCTTC.

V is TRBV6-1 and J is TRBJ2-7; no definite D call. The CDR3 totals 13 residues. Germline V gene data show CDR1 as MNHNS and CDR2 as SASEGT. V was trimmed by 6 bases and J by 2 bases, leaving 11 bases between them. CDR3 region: CASRNNSPYEQYF. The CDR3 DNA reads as TGTGCCAGCAGGAACAATTCCCCCTACGAGCAGTACTTC.

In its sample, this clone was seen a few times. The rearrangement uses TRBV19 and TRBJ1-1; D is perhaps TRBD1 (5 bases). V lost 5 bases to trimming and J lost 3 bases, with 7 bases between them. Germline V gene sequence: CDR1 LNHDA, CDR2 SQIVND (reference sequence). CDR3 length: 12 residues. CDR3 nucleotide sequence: TGTGCCAGTAGTTGGGGGGACACTGAAGCTTTCTTT. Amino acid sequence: CASSWGDTEAFF. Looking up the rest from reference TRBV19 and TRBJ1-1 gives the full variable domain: DGGITQSPKYLFRKEGQNVTLSCEQNLNHDAMYWYRQDPGQGLRLIYYSQIVNDFQKGDIAEGYSVSREKKESFPLTVTSAQKNPTAFYLCASSWGDTEAFFGQGTRLTVV.

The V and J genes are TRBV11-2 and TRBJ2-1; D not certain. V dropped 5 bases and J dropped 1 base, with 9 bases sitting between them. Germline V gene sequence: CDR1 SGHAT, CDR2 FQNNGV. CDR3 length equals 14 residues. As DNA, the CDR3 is TGTGCCAGCAGCCAACGAGGATCCTACAATGAGCAGTTCTTC. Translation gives CASSQRGSYNEQFF.

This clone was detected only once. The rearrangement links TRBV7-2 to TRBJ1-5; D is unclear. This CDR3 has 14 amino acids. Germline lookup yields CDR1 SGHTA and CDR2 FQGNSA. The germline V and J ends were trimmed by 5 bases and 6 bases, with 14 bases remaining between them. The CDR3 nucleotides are TGTGCCAGCAGCCCGGAAGCGAACCGTCAGCCCCAGCATTTT. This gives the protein CASSPEANRQPQHF.

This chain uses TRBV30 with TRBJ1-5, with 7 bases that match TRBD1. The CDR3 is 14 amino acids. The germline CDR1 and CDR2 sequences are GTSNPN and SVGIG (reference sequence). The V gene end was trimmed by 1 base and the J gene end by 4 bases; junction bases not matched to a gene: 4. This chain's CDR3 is CAWSAPTGNQPQHF. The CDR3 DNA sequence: TGTGCCTGGAGTGCCCCGACAGGGAATCAGCCCCAGCATTTT. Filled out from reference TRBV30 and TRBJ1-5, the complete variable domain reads SQTIHQWPATLVQPVGSPLSLECTVEGTSNPNLYWYRQAAGRGLQLLFYSVGIGQISSEVPQNLSASRPQDRQFILSSKKLLLSDSGFYLCAWSAPTGNQPQHFGDGTRLSIL.

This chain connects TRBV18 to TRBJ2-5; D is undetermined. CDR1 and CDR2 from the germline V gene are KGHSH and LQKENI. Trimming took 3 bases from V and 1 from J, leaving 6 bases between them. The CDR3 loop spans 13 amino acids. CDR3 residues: CASSPTFQETQYF. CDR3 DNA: TGTGCCAGCTCACCGACATTCCAAGAGACCCAGTACTTC.

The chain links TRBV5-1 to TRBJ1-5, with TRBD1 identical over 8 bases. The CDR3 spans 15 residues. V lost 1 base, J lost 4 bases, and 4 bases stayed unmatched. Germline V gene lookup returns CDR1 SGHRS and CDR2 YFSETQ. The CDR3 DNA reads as TGCGCCAGCAGCTTGTCGGGACAGGAAAATCAGCCCCAGCATTTT. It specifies CASSLSGQENQPQHF.

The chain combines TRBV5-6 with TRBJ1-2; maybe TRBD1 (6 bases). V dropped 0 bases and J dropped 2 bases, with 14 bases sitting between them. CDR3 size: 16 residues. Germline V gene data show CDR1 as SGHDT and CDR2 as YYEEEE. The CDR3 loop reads CASSLGKGTTNYGYTF. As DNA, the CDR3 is TGTGCCAGCAGCTTGGGAAAGGGGACAACCAACTATGGCTACACCTTC.

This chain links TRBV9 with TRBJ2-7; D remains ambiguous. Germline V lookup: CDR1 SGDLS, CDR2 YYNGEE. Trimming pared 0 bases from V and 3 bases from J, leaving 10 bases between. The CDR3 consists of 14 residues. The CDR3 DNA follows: TGTGCCAGCAGCGTAGATGGCTGGAGCTACGAGCAGTACTTC. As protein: CASSVDGWSYEQYF.

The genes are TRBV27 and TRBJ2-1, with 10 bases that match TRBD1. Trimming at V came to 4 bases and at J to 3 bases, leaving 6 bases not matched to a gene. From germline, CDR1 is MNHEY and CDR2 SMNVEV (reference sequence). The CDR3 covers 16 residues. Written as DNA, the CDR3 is TGTGCCAGCAGTTCGTGGGACAGGGGAGGCTACAATGAGCAGTTCTTC. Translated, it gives CASSSWDRGGYNEQFF.